The 18 T cell receptor beta chains presented below share a single source sample, sequenced in a study of T cells after yellow fever vaccination. MiXCR was run by TCRdb on the 5' RACE reads, yielding one entry per CDR3 protein. The sample lists 200,000 to 300,000 distinct CDR3 sequences; around 6.7% were seen once. The sample here was CD4+ T cells sorted from PBMCs, taken on the day of the yellow fever booster vaccination. The receptors stem from a man aged 30-40 years who received the YFV17D yellow fever vaccine.

V usage is TRBV20-1 and J usage is TRBJ2-5; TRBD1 agrees at 7 bases. CDR1 DFQATT and CDR2 SNEGSKA come from the germline V gene (reference sequence). There are 14 residues in the CDR3. Trimming took 5 bases from V and 4 from J; bases not matched to a gene: 10. CDR3 amino acids: CSAGNRGSSETQYF. The DNA of the CDR3 is TGCAGTGCTGGGAACAGGGGCTCTTCAGAGACCCAGTACTTC.

This clonotype has a count of ten or more. The chain joins TRBV20-1 to TRBJ1-2; no definite D call. This CDR3 is built from 12 residues. The V end was cut by 0 bases, the J end by 0 bases, with 2 bases between. CDR1 and CDR2 from the germline V gene are DFQATT and SNEGSKA (reference sequence). The DNA for the CDR3 is TGCAGTGCTAGAGAGACTAACTATGGCTACACCTTC. Translated, it gives CSARETNYGYTF.

This clonotype has a count of ten or more. This chain links TRBV7-9 with TRBJ2-3; 7 bases map to TRBD2. Per the germline V gene, CDR1 is SEHNR and CDR2 is FQNEAQ (reference sequence). J gave up 3 bases and V 5 bases, and 8 bases lay outside the gene matches. The CDR3 loop spans 15 amino acids. The CDR3 reads CASSAREGRTDTQYF. As DNA, the CDR3 is TGTGCCAGCAGCGCAAGGGAGGGGAGGACAGATACGCAGTATTTT.

This clonotype was seen at least ten times. J is TRBJ1-5 and V is TRBV7-9; possible D gene TRBD1, 5 bases. The CDR3 spans 13 residues. Deletions cut 1 base from V and 12 bases from J, with 13 bases between. Germline V gene sequence: CDR1 SEHNR, CDR2 FQNEAQ (reference sequence). CDR3 residues: CASSLGSGHVQHF. The CDR3 bases are TGTGCCAGCAGCTTAGGATCCGGACACGTCCAGCATTTT.

The table lists this clonotype with a few counts. J is TRBJ2-7 and V is TRBV28; D not certain. V gave up 5 bases and J gave up 2 bases, with 10 bases separating them. CDR3 length: 13 residues. Per the germline V gene, CDR1 is MDHEN and CDR2 is SYDVKM. The CDR3 here is CASSPPKTYEQYF. The CDR3 DNA sequence: TGTGCCAGCAGTCCCCCTAAGACCTACGAGCAGTACTTC.

V gene TRBV7-9 combines with J gene TRBJ2-1; D is perhaps TRBD1 (5 bases). CDR1 and CDR2 (germline): SEHNR, FQNEAQ (reference sequence). The CDR3 is made up of 15 amino acids. V lost 5 bases and J lost 2, with 13 bases in between. The CDR3 DNA is TGTGCCAGCAGCCTCGACAGCCCAACCTACAATGAGCAGTTCTTC. Translation gives CASSLDSPTYNEQFF.

This clonotype was seen ten or more times. The chain is built from TRBV10-3 and TRBJ1-1; 7 bases are shared with TRBD1. Germline V gene sequence: CDR1 ENHRY, CDR2 SYGVKD. The CDR3 is 12 amino acids. V dropped 8 bases and J dropped 5; count of bases not matched to a gene: 5. DNA for the CDR3: TGTGCCATCGTGGCCAGGGGGACTGAAGCTTTCTTT. Translated: CAIVARGTEAFF.

This clonotype was seen more than once but under ten times. This sequence joins TRBV20-1 and TRBJ2-3, with a weak D call TRBD1 (6 bases). This CDR3 has 14 amino acids. Germline CDR1 DFQATT, CDR2 SNEGSKA (reference sequence). CDR3 DNA sequence: TGCAGCCCCAAGTCGGCAGGGGCGGCAGATACGCAGTATTTT. Residues: CSPKSAGAADTQYF.

This clonotype was observed a few times. The V and J genes are TRBV28 and TRBJ2-7, with 9 bases aligning to TRBD2. Germline V gene sequence: CDR1 MDHEN, CDR2 SYDVKM. The length of the CDR3 is 15 residues. V was pared by 7 bases and J by 2 bases, with 9 bases of the junction left unmatched. CDR3 in DNA: TGTGCCAGCATGTTCGGGACTAGCCCGCCCTACGAGCAGTACTTC. Amino acid sequence: CASMFGTSPPYEQYF.

This clonotype was seen repeatedly, ten times or more. The chain employs TRBV28 and TRBJ2-7; TRBD2 matches 11 bases. The CDR3 spans 15 residues. V lost 3 bases, J lost 7 bases, and 8 bases stayed unmatched. The V gene's germline CDR1 is MDHEN and CDR2 SYDVKM. In DNA, the CDR3 is TGTGCCAGCAGTTTTCAGACTAGCGGGACCCCTGAGCAGTACTTC. Protein product: CASSFQTSGTPEQYF.

This clonotype was picked up a small number of times. The rearrangement links TRBV19 to TRBJ2-1, with D unresolved. This CDR3 is 14 amino acids long. The germline V and J ends were trimmed by 3 bases and 4 bases, with 10 bases remaining between them. Germline CDR1 is LNHDA and CDR2 is SQIVND (reference sequence). DNA for the CDR3: TGTGCCAGTAGTATCGGACGGTTGTACAATGAGCAGTTCTTC. Its translation is CASSIGRLYNEQFF.

The sample holds a few counts of this clonotype. The chain carries TRBV5-1 and TRBJ2-1; 11 bases fit TRBD2. CDR1 SGHRS and CDR2 YFSETQ come from the germline V gene. The CDR3 contains 16 residues. J lost 2 bases, V lost 1 base, and 2 bases had no gene match. CDR3 residues: CASSLTSGSAYNEQFF. The DNA for the CDR3 is TGCGCCAGCAGCTTGACTAGCGGGAGCGCCTACAATGAGCAGTTCTTC.

This clonotype was counted at least ten times. DNA for the CDR3: TGCGCCAGCAGCCAGGGTCCTACGAGCACAGATACGCAGTATTTT. Protein sequence: CASSQGPTSTDTQYF. The rearrangement uses TRBV4-3 and TRBJ2-3; D is uncertain. The germline CDR1 and CDR2 sequences are LGHNA and YSLEER. CDR3 size: 15 residues. The V gene lost 3 bases and the J gene lost 0 bases, with 10 bases spanning the gap.

CDR3 DNA sequence: TGTGCCAGTACACCTAGCGGGACTTTCGGTGAGCAGTTCTTC. Its protein product is CASTPSGTFGEQFF. The rearrangement joins TRBV7-9 to TRBJ2-1, with 9 bases fitting TRBD2. The CDR3 consists of 14 residues. With 9 bases clipped from V and 9 bases from J, the junction kept 12 bases outside the gene matches. The germline CDR1 and CDR2 sequences are SEHNR and FQNEAQ (reference sequence).

This clonotype was counted a few times. V gene TRBV6-5 combines with J gene TRBJ2-7, with 9 bases matching TRBD2. The germline V gene encodes CDR1 MNHEY and CDR2 SVGAGI. CDR3 length: 15 amino acids. Trimming at V came to 6 bases and at J to 2 bases, leaving 8 bases not matched to a gene. CDR3 nucleotide sequence: TGTGCCAGCAGCCTGACTAGCGGAACTACCTACGAGCAGTACTTC. Its protein product is CASSLTSGTTYEQYF.

Only a few counts were recorded for this clonotype. V usage is TRBV19 and J usage is TRBJ2-3; D possibly matches TRBD1 or TRBD2 (5 bases each). With 8 bases removed from V and 7 bases from J, the gap between germline ends came to 16 bases. In germline, CDR1 is LNHDA, CDR2 SQIVND (reference sequence). This CDR3 has 13 amino acids. The CDR3 bases are TGTGCCAGTCGGGACCTAAGCGGCTATACGCAGTATTTT. This sequence encodes CASRDLSGYTQYF.

This chain links TRBV6-1 with TRBJ2-1; D might be TRBD2 (5 bases). The germline V and J ends were trimmed by 6 bases and 5 bases, with 20 bases remaining between them. Germline CDR1 MNHNS, CDR2 SASEGT. This CDR3 contains 16 residues. CDR3 protein: CASRKLIAHGDNEQFF. The DNA of the CDR3 is TGTGCCAGCAGGAAACTAATAGCGCACGGGGACAATGAGCAGTTCTTC.

This clonotype has a handful of counts. V usage is TRBV20-1 and J usage is TRBJ2-3; TRBD2 matches 9 bases. This CDR3 comprises 15 residues. Germline V lookup: CDR1 DFQATT, CDR2 SNEGSKA (reference sequence). V lost 3 bases and J lost 0; bases outside the gene matches: 4. CDR3 amino acids: CSASRLAVSTDTQYF. CDR3 sequence (DNA): TGCAGTGCTAGCCGACTAGCGGTCAGCACAGATACGCAGTATTTT.